This TCR beta chain originates from a study of shared clonotypes between healthy human individuals. Study-level findings and limits: A reduction in generation probabilities was seen for non-shared clonotypes relative to those shared by all four donors. Clonotypes that were shared across several donors made up around 5% of naive CD4 clonotypes.

Profiling relied on immunoSEQ multiplex PCR, and the TCRdb table lists in-frame clones only, not all of them. Seen here are 950,000 to 1,300,000 clones, more than 60% observed once, and the top ten hold about 1.5%. This CDR3 is 15 amino acids long. V was pared by 2 bases and J by 2 bases, with 3 bases of the junction left unmatched. Germline V CDR1 and CDR2: MRHNA, SNTAGT. Remarks on this clone: Its antigen remains unidentified.

The origin of this receptor is a man aged 18 to 30 in good health. The rearrangement links TRBV6-4 to TRBJ2-3; 8 bases match TRBD1. Specimen: memory CD4+ T cells sorted from blood. The subset here: CD45RA-negative fraction. The CDR3 reads CASSDQGANTDTQYF. CDR3 coding DNA: TGTGCCAGCAGTGACCAGGGGGCAAACACAGATACGCAGTATTTT.